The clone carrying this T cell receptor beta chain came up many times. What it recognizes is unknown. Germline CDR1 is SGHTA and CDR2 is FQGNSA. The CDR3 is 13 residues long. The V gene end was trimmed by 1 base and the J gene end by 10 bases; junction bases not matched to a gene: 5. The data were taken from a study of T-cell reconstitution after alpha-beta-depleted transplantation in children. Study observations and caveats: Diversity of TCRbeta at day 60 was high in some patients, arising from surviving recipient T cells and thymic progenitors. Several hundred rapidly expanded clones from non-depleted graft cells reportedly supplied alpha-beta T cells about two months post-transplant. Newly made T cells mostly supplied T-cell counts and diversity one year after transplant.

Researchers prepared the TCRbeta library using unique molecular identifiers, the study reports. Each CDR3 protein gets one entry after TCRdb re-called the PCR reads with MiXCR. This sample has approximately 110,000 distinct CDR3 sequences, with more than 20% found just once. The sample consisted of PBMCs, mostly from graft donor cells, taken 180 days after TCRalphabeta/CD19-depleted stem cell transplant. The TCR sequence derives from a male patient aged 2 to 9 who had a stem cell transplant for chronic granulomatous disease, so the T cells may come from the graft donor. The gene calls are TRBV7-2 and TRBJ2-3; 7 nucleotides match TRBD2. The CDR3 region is CASSLGAGSAQYF. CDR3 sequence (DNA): TGTGCCAGCAGCTTAGGAGCGGGGTCAGCGCAGTATTTT.